This T cell receptor (beta chain) was found in a study of post-analysis software for immune sequencing data. Broader study findings: Patients had higher frequencies than controls of roughly 5 TRBV segments, including TRBV5-6, TRBV5-1 and TRBV20-1.

Prepared libraries of TCR beta cDNA carried unique molecular identifiers. A single record per CDR3 protein comes from TCRdb applying MiXCR to the PCR reads. This table has about 540,000 distinct CDR3 sequences, approximately 34% appearing once. The CDR3 spans 16 residues. Germline-derived CDR1 and CDR2 are SGHRS and YFSETQ. With regard to this clonotype: Its target is unknown.

The specimen sequenced was blood. This clonotype originated in a girl aged 2-17 years with multiple sclerosis. V usage is TRBV5-1 and J usage is TRBJ2-7; TRBD2 aligns across 8 bases. The last part of the DNA fits TRBJ2-5 better; the J call may be wrong. CDR3 sequence: CASSALPLTRGGTQYF. CDR3 DNA sequence: TGCGCCAGCAGCGCCCTACCTTTGACCCGGGGGGGGACCCAGTACTTC.